Below, one T cell receptor (beta chain) is given with its context. The antigen is unknown. The CDR3 spans 17 residues. The germline V gene encodes CDR1 ENHRY and CDR2 SYGVKD. V trimming: 0 bases; J trimming: 7 bases; junction bases outside the gene matches: 8. This record comes from a study of graft-versus-host responses after intestinal transplantation. Libraries were prepared by immunoSEQ multiplex PCR; TCRdb keeps only in-frame clonotypes and omits some of them. The sample comprises some 85,000 clones, about nine tenths of which are singletons, and under 9.5% rests with the top ten. The gene calls are TRBV10-3 and TRBJ2-3; 12 bases align to TRBD2. The receptor was derived from a human donor who was the organ donor for an intestinal transplant. The input for sequencing was unstimulated CD8+ T cells sorted from spleen or lymph node cells, taken before transplant. The CDR3 is CAISESALAGGPNTQYF. CDR3 DNA sequence: TGTGCCATCAGTGAGTCTGCCCTAGCGGGGGGGCCAAATACGCAGTATTTT.